This passage covers 9 T cell receptor beta chains from one sample sequenced in a study of cytomegalovirus exposure and HLA in healthy donors. The primer mix had 60 Vbeta and 13 Jbeta primers. This table comes from immunoSEQ multiplex PCR, and its TCRdb copy is limited to in-frame clones, with some not included. This table has around 70,000 clones, around two thirds appearing once. Input material: PBMCs. These receptors originate from a human donor in good health.

The chain is built from TRBV19 and TRBJ2-7, with D hard to call. Between the trimmed V and J ends, which lost 5 bases and 2 bases, there was a span of 13 bases. The germline CDR1 and CDR2 sequences are LNHDA and SQIVND (reference sequence). The length of the CDR3 is 14 residues. CDR3 sequence reads: CASSPRNSPYEQYF. In nucleotides, the CDR3 is TGTGCCAGTAGTCCCCGAAACAGTCCCTACGAGCAGTACTTC.

J is TRBJ2-1 and V is TRBV7-3; 8 bases match TRBD2. CDR1 SGHTA and CDR2 FQGTGA come from the germline V gene. V shed 2 bases, J shed 3 bases, and the junction held 3 bases outside the gene matches. The CDR3 extends over 15 amino acids. CDR3 in amino acids: CASSLGGRYYNEQFF. DNA for the CDR3: TGTGCCAGCAGCTTAGGCGGGAGGTACTACAATGAGCAGTTCTTC.

The V and J genes are TRBV4-1 and TRBJ1-1; 9 bases line up with TRBD1. The CDR3 consists of 14 residues. With V trimmed by 7 bases and J by 1 base, 4 bases remained unmatched. The germline gives CDR1 MGHRA, CDR2 YSYEKL. The CDR3 reads CASTQGAKNTEAFF. DNA for the CDR3: TGCGCCAGCACACAGGGGGCGAAGAACACTGAAGCTTTCTTT.

V gene TRBV30 combines with J gene TRBJ2-7; 9 bases map to TRBD2. Germline V gene lookup returns CDR1 GTSNPN and CDR2 SVGIG (reference sequence). The V gene end was trimmed by 2 bases and the J gene end by 3 bases; junction bases not matched to a gene: 14. This CDR3 region has 17 residues. CDR3 loop: CAWSWGGRAYGRYEQYF. The CDR3 DNA is TGTGCCTGGAGTTGGGGCGGGAGGGCCTATGGACGCTACGAGCAGTACTTC. Drawing the rest from reference TRBV30 and TRBJ2-7, the complete variable domain is SQTIHQWPATLVQPVGSPLSLECTVEGTSNPNLYWYRQAAGRGLQLLFYSVGIGQISSEVPQNLSASRPQDRQFILSSKKLLLSDSGFYLCAWSWGGRAYGRYEQYFGPGTRLTVT.

This clone has more than one count but fewer than ten. The chain combines TRBV7-9 with TRBJ1-1, with a possible D match to TRBD1 (5 bases). Trimming cost V 5 bases and J 0 bases, with 13 bases left between them. Germline V gives CDR1 SEHNR, CDR2 FQNEAQ (reference sequence). CDR3 length: 15 amino acids. Written as DNA, the CDR3 is TGTGCCAGCAGCCTCCCGGGACTCCTGAACACTGAAGCTTTCTTT. This gives the protein CASSLPGLLNTEAFF. Filled out from reference TRBV7-9 and TRBJ1-1, the complete variable domain reads DTGVSQNPRHKITKRGQNVTFRCDPISEHNRLYWYRQTLGQGPEFLTYFQNEAQLEKSRLLSDRFSAERPKGSFSTLEIQRTEQGDSAMYLCASSLPGLLNTEAFFGQGTRLTVV.

V is TRBV5-4 and J is TRBJ2-3; D may be TRBD2 (6 bases). The CDR3 totals 15 residues. Deletions cut 5 bases from V and 0 bases from J, with 13 bases between. Per the germline V gene, CDR1 is SGHNT and CDR2 is YYREEE (reference sequence). CDR3: CASRNPGLSTDTQYF. In nucleotides, the CDR3 is TGTGCCAGCAGAAATCCGGGACTGAGCACAGATACGCAGTATTTT.

The V and J genes are TRBV7-6 and TRBJ1-5; TRBD1 agrees at 7 bases. The trim removed 5 bases at V and 5 bases at J, leaving 6 bases unmatched. Germline CDR1 and CDR2: SGHVS and FNYEAQ. CDR3 length: 14 amino acids. The CDR3 coding sequence is TGTGCCAGCAGCCCCATCACAGGGGATCAGCCCCAGCATTTT. Its protein product is CASSPITGDQPQHF.

The V gene is TRBV13, the J gene TRBJ2-4; a possible D gene is TRBD2 (5 bases). The CDR3 consists of 15 residues. Germline CDR1 and CDR2: PRHDT and FYEKMQ (reference sequence). V lost 4 bases, J lost 3 bases, and 13 bases lay in between. In DNA, the CDR3 is TGTGCCAGCAGCTCCCGGGTGGAGGACAAAAACATTCAGTACTTC. Translation: CASSSRVEDKNIQYF.

This clone was recorded only once. The chain uses TRBV6-5 and TRBJ2-5, with 7 bases matching TRBD2. The end of the DNA fits TRBJ2-7 better, so the J call may be wrong. CDR3 length: 14 amino acids. Germline values: CDR1 MNHEY, CDR2 SVGAGI. For the CDR3, the DNA is TGTGCCAGCATGGGGCGGGGGAGATCCTACGAGCAGTACTTC. This sequence encodes CASMGRGRSYEQYF.